This T cell receptor (beta chain) was recovered during a study of cytomegalovirus exposure and HLA in healthy donors. TCRdb's copy holds only in-frame clones and misses some; the assay was immunoSEQ multiplex PCR. The table records around 220,000 clones, approximately 80% of them present only once. Material: PBMCs. The TCR was taken from a woman aged 30 to 39 in good health and CMV-seropositive.

The DNA for the CDR3 is TGTGCCAGCAGCTTAGAATCCGCTCTAGGGGAGCAGTACTTC. It specifies CASSLESALGEQYF. The genes are TRBV7-9 and TRBJ2-7, with D uncertain. CDR3 size: 14 residues. Germline V CDR1 and CDR2: SEHNR, FQNEAQ (reference sequence). Deletions cut 1 base from V and 7 bases from J, with 14 bases between.